This T cell receptor (beta chain) was sequenced for a study of CD8 T cells in Susac syndrome. General study points: In its TCR sequencing and HLA analysis, the study acknowledged that the number of individuals was relatively small.

In the case of this clonotype: Its antigen is as yet unknown.

Germline CDR1 reads GTSNPN; CDR2 reads SVGIG (reference sequence). Germline trimming cut 1 base from V and 0 bases from J; bases unmatched to any gene: 15. The CDR3 length is 21 residues. All included Susac syndrome patients satisfied recently defined diagnostic criteria for definite or probable disease. In contrast to the negatively isolated CD8+ and CD4+ T cells, TEMRA cells were FACS-enriched. Reverse transcription of about 0.5 to 1 ug RNA used random hexamers. The CDR3 of TCR beta was amplified by immunoSEQ multiplex PCR across 54 Vbeta and 13 Jbeta. TCRdb itself ran the immunoSEQ multiplex PCR reads through MiXCR, one entry per CDR3 protein. The sample records around 71,000 distinct CDR3 sequences, 93% being singletons.

V is TRBV30 and J is TRBJ2-2; 12 bases are a match to TRBD2. Material for sequencing was CD4+ T cells from PBMCs. The sequence was obtained from a human donor with Susac syndrome. CDR3 amino acids: CAWSGDWASGGAKSNTGELFF. In DNA form, the CDR3 reads TGTGCCTGGAGTGGAGATTGGGCTAGCGGGGGGGCCAAGTCGAACACCGGGGAGCTGTTTTTT. Drawing the rest from reference TRBV30 and TRBJ2-2, the complete variable domain is SQTIHQWPATLVQPVGSPLSLECTVEGTSNPNLYWYRQAAGRGLQLLFYSVGIGQISSEVPQNLSASRPQDRQFILSSKKLLLSDSGFYLCAWSGDWASGGAKSNTGELFFGEGSRLTVL.